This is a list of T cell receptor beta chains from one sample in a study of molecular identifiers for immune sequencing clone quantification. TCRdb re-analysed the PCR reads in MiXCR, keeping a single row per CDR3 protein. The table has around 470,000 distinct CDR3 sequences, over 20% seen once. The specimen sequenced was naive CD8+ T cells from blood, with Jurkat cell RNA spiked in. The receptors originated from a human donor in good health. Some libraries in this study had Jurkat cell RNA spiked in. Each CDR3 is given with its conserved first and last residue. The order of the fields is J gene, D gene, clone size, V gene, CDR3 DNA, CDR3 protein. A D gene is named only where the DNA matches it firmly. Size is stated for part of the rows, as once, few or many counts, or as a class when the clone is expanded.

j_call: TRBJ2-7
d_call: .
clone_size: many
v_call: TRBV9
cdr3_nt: TGTGCCAGCAGCGGTCTGGGGCTCGAGCAGTACTTC
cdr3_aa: CASSGLGLEQYF

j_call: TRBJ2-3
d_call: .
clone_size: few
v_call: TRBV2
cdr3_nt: TGTGCCAGCACTAGACCGAGGGACATCTCAGATACGCAGTATTTT
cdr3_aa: CASTRPRDISDTQYF

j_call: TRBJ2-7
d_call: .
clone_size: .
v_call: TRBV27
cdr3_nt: TGTGCCAGCAGTGCGCGACTAGTACGTCTCTCCGAGCAGTACTTC
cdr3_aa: CASSARLVRLSEQYF

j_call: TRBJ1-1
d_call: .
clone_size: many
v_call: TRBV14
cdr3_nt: TGTGCCAGCAGCCAAGATAAAGAACGGGGCACTGAAGCTTTCTTT
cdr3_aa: CASSQDKERGTEAFF

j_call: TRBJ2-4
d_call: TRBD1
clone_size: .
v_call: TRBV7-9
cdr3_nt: TGTGCCAGCAGAGACGGGACAGAACTAGCCAAAAACATTCAGTACTTC
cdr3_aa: CASRDGTELAKNIQYF

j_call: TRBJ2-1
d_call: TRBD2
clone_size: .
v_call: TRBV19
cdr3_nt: TGTGCCAGTAGCCTGGGGGGGAGGACCCACAATGAGCAGTTCTTC
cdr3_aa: CASSLGGRTHNEQFF

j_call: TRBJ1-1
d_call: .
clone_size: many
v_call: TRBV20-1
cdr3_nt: TGCAGTGCTAGAGGGCCGAGCATGAACACTGAAGCTTTCTTT
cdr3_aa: CSARGPSMNTEAFF

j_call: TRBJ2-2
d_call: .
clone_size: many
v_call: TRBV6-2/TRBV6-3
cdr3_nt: TGTGCCAGCAGTTACGGTAGTAGCGCCGGGGAGCTGTTTTTT
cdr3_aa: CASSYGSSAGELFF

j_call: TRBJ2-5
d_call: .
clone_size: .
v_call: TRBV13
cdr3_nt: TGTGCCAGCAGCCCACAGGAGGACCAAGAGACCCAGTACTTC
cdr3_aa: CASSPQEDQETQYF

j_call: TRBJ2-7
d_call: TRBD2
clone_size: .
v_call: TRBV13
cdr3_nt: TGTGCCAGCAGCGCCAGCTCCGGGACTAGCGGGGGCGAGCAGTACTTC
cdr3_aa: CASSASSGTSGGEQYF

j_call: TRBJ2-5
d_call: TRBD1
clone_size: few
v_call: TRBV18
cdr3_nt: TGTGCCAGCTCACCAGCACAGGGGGCGAGTTCGGAGACCCAGTACTTC
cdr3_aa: CASSPAQGASSETQYF